This record looks at one TCR beta chain sequence and its context. As yet, its antigen is unknown. Here immunoSEQ multiplex PCR was the method, and the copy in TCRdb shows in-frame clones only, minus some. The sample lists roughly 29,000 clones; nearly 90% were seen once. This sample is drawn from a study of graft-versus-host responses after intestinal transplantation. Study background: Every one of the recipients received anti-thymocyte globulin induction and afterwards took tacrolimus and steroids for roughly three years.

CDR3 length: 14 residues. Deletions cut 5 bases from V and 6 bases from J, with 16 bases between. Per the germline V gene, CDR1 is SGHTA and CDR2 is FQGTGA. Findings and limits, study-wide: Declining HvG levels early post-transplant were linked to peak circulating GvH clone levels. GvH clones were identified in recipient marrow, with some first appearing in ileum or blood.

The starting material was PBMCs, obtained around 430 days after intestinal transplantation. The sequence came from a human patient who received an intestinal transplant, so some T cells may come from the graft donor. This chain links TRBV7-3 with TRBJ1-1, with a tentative D call TRBD1 (5 bases). The chain's CDR3 is CASSPQVSTAEAFF. The CDR3 DNA reads as TGTGCCAGCAGCCCGCAAGTTTCGACAGCTGAAGCTTTCTTT.